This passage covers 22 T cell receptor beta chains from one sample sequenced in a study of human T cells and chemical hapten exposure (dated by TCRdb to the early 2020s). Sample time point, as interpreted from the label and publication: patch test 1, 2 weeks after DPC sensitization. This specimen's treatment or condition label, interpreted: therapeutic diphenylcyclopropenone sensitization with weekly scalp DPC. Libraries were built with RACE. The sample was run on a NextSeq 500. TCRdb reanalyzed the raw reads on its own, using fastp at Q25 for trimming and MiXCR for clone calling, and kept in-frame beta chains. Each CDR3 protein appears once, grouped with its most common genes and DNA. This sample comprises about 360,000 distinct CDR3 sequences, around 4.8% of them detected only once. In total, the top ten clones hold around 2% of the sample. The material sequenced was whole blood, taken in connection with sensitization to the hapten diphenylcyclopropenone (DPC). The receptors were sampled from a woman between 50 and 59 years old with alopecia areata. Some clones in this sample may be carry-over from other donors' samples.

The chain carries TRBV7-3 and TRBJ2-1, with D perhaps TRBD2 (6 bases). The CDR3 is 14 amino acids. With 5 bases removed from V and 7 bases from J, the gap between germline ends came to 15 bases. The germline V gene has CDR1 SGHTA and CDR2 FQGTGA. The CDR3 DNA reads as TGTGCCAGCAGCGGAGGGGCCGGGATGAATGAGCAGTTCTTC. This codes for CASSGGAGMNEQFF.

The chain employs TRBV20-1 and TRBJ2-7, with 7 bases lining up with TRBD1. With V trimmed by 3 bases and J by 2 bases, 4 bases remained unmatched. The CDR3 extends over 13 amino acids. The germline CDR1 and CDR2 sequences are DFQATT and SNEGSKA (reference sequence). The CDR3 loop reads CSASQGETYEQYF. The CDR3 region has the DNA TGCAGTGCTAGCCAGGGGGAAACCTACGAGCAGTACTTC.

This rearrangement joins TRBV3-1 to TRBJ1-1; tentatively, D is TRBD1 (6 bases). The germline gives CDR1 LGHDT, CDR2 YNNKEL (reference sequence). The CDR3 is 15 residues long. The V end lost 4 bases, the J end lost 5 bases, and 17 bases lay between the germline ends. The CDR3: CASSPRGAVGTEAFF. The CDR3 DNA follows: TGTGCCAGCAGCCCCCGGGGGGCGGTCGGGACTGAAGCTTTCTTT.

The chain's CDR3 is CASSLAGVQQETQYF. CDR3 in DNA: TGTGCCAGCAGTTTAGCGGGAGTTCAACAAGAGACCCAGTACTTC. V usage is TRBV28 and J usage is TRBJ2-5, with TRBD2 identical over 7 bases. Germline CDR1 and CDR2: MDHEN and SYDVKM. There are 15 residues in the CDR3. With 2 bases clipped from V and 2 bases from J, the junction kept 5 bases outside the gene matches.

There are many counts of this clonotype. CDR3 residues: CASSVGPRAYEQYF. As DNA, the CDR3 is TGTGCCAGCAGCGTAGGGCCCAGGGCCTACGAGCAGTACTTC. The chain is built from TRBV9 and TRBJ2-7; D perhaps matches TRBD1 (5 bases). Germline CDR1 reads SGDLS; CDR2 reads YYNGEE. With 0 bases removed from V and 2 bases from J, the gap between germline ends came to 9 bases. This CDR3 contains 14 residues. The full variable domain, with the rest looked up from reference TRBV9 and TRBJ2-7, is DSGVTQTPKHLITATGQRVTLRCSPRSGDLSVYWYQQSLDQGLQFLIQYYNGEERAKGNILERFSAQQFPDLHSELNLSSLELGDSALYFCASSVGPRAYEQYFGPGTRLTVT.

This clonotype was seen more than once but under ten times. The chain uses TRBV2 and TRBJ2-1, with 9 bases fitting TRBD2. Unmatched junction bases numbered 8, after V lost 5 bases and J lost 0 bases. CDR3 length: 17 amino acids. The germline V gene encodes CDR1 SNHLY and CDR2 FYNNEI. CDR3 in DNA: TGTGCCAGCAGTCCCGGACTAGCGCTTAGCTCCTACAATGAGCAGTTCTTC. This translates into CASSPGLALSSYNEQFF.

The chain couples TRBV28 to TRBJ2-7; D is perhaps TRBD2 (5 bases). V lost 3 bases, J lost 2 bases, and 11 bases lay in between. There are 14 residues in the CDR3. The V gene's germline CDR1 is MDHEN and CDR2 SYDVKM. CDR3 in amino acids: CASSFPGMAYEQYF. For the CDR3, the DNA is TGTGCCAGCAGTTTTCCGGGAATGGCCTACGAGCAGTACTTC. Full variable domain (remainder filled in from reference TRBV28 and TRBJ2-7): DVKVTQSSRYLVKRTGEKVFLECVQDMDHENMFWYRQDPGLGLRLIYFSYDVKMKEKGDIPEGYSVSREKKERFSLILESASTNQTSMYLCASSFPGMAYEQYFGPGTRLTVT.

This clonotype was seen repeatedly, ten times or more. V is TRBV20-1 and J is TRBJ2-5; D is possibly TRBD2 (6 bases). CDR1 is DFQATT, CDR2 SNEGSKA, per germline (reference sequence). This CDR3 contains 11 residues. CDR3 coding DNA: TGCAGCTACAGGAGGGCCGAGACCCAGTACTTC. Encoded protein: CSYRRAETQYF.

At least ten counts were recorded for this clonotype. The CDR3 is CASSQDGTGILSEQYF. In DNA, the CDR3 is TGTGCCAGCAGCCAAGACGGGACAGGAATATTGTCCGAGCAGTACTTC. The V gene is TRBV14, the J gene TRBJ2-7, with 8 positions matching TRBD1. Trimming removed 0 bases from V and 6 bases from J; junction bases left unmatched: 10. In germline, CDR1 is SGHDN, CDR2 FVKESK. This CDR3 contains 16 residues.

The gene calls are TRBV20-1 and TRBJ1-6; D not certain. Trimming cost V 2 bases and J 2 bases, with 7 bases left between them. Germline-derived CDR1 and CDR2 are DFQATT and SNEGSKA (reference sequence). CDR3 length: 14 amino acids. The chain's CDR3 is CSARLSTYNSPLHF. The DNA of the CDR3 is TGCAGTGCTAGACTGTCAACCTATAATTCACCCCTCCACTTT.

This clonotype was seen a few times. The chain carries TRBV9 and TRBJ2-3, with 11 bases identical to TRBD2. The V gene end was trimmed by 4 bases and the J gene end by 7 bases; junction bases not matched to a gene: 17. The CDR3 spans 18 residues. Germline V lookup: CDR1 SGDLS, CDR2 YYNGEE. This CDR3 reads CASSPSLGSGRVVNTQYF. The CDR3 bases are TGTGCCAGCAGCCCCTCTCTGGGTAGCGGGAGGGTGGTAAATACGCAGTATTTT.

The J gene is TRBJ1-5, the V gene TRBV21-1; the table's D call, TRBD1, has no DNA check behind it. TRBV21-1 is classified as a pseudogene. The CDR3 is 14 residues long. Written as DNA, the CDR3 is TGTGCCAGCAGCAAAGGGGACGGAAATCAGCCCCAGCATTTT. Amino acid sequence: CASSKGDGNQPQHF.

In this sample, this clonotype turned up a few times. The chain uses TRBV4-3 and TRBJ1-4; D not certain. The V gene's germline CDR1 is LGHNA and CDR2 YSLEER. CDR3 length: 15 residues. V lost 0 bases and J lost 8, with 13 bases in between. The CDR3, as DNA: TGCGCCAGCAGCCAAGACTGGGGTGGTCGGGAAAAACTGTTTTTT. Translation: CASSQDWGGREKLFF.

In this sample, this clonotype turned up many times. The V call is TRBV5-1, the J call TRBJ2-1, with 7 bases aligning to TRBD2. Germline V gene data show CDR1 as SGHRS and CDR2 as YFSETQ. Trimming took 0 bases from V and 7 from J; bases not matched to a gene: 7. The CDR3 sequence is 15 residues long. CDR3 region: CASSLGSGNINEQFF. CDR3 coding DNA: TGCGCCAGCAGCTTGGGCAGCGGGAATATTAATGAGCAGTTCTTC.

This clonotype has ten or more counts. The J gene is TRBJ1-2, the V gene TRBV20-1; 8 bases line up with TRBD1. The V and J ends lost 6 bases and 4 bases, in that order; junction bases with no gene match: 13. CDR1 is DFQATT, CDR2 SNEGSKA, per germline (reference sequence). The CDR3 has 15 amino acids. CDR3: CSAAGQGLEFYGYTF. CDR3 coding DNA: TGCAGTGCAGCCGGACAGGGCCTAGAGTTCTATGGCTACACCTTC.

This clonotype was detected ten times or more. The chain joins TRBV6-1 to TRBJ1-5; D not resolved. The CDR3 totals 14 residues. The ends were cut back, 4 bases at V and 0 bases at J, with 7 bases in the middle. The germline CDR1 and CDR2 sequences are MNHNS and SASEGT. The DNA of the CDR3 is TGTGCCAGCAGTGGGGCATTTAGCAATCAGCCCCAGCATTTT. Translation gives CASSGAFSNQPQHF.

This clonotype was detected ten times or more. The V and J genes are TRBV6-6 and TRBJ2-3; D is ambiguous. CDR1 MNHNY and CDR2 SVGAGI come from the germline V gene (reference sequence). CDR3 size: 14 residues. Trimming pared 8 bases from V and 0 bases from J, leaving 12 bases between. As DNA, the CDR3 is TGTGCCAGCGCCCGCGATCCTAGCACAGATACGCAGTATTTT. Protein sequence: CASARDPSTDTQYF.

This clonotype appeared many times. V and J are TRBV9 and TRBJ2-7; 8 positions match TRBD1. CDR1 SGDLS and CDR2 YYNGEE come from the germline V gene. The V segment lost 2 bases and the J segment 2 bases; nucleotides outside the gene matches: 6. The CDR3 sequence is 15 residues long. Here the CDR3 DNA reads TGTGCCAGCAGCGTGGAACCGACAGGGGCCTACGAGCAGTACTTC. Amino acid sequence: CASSVEPTGAYEQYF.

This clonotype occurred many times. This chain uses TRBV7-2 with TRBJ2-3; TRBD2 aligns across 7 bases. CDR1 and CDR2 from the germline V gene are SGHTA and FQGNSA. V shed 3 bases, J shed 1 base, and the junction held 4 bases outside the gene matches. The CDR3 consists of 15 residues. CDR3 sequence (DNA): TGTGCCAGCAGCTTGGGACTAAAACGCACAGATACGCAGTATTTT. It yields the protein CASSLGLKRTDTQYF.

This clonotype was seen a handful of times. CDR3 DNA sequence: TGTGCCAGCAGCCAGGGGGGGTTATTTGGGAATGAGCAGTTCTTC. Amino acid sequence: CASSQGGLFGNEQFF. The J gene is TRBJ2-1, the V gene TRBV7-2; D tentatively fits TRBD1 or TRBD2 (7 bases each). The germline V gene encodes CDR1 SGHTA and CDR2 FQGNSA. Trimming stripped 5 bases from V and 7 bases from J, with 18 bases between. This CDR3 is built from 15 residues. Using reference TRBV7-2 and TRBJ2-1 for the parts outside the CDR3, the full variable domain is GAGVSQSPSNKVTEKGKDVELRCDPISGHTALYWYRQSLGQGLEFLIYFQGNSAPDKSGLPSDRFSAERTGGSVSTLTIQRTQQEDSAVYLCASSQGGLFGNEQFFGPGTRLTVL.

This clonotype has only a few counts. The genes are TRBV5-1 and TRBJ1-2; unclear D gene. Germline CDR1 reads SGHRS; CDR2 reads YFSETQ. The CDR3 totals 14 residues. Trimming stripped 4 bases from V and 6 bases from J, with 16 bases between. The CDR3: CASSPGGSTDGYTF. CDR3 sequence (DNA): TGCGCCAGCAGCCCTGGTGGGTCCACAGATGGCTACACCTTC.

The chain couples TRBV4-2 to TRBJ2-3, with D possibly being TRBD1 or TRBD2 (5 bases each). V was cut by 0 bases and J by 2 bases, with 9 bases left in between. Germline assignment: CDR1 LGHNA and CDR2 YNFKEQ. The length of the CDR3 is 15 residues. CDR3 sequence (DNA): TGTGCCAGCAGCCAAGATGGGGACGCCACAGATACGCAGTATTTT. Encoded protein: CASSQDGDATDTQYF.